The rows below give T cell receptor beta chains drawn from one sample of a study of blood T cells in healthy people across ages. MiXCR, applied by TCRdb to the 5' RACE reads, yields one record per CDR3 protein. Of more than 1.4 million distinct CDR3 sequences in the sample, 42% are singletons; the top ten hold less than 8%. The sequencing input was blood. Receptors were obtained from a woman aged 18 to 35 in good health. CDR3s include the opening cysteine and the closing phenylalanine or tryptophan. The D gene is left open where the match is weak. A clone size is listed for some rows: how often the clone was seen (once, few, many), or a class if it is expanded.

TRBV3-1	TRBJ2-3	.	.	TGTGCCGGCACCTTCCTTAGACAGGCTAGCACAGATACGCAGTATTTT	CAGTFLRQASTDTQYF
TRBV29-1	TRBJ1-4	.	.	TGCAGCGTTTCAATGCGTCTTACTGATGAAAAACTGTTTTTT	CSVSMRLTDEKLFF
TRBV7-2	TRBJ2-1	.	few	TGTGCCAGCAGCTCGCAACTAGGCAATGAGCAGTTCTTC	CASSSQLGNEQFF
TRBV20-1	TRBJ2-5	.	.	TGCAGTGCTAGAGATGCGGCAGGGGCAGGAGAGACCCAGTACTTC	CSARDAAGAGETQYF
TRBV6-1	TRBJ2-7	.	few	TGTGCCAGCAGTGAGCGGATCTACGAGCAGTACTTC	CASSERIYEQYF
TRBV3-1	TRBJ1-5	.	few	TGTGCCAGCAGCTCCTTTCCTTCTACAGGCAGCAATCAGCCCCAGCATTTT	CASSSFPSTGSNQPQHF
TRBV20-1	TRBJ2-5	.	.	TGCAGTGCTAGACCACCTTCTTGGCGACAAGAGACCCAGTACTTC	CSARPPSWRQETQYF
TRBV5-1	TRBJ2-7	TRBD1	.	TGCGCCAGCAGCTTGGGGACAGGGGCGTTTGGCTACGAGCAGTACTTC	CASSLGTGAFGYEQYF
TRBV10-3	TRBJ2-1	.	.	TGTGCCATCAGTCCGCCGAGGGAGGCGGGCAATGAGCTGTTCTTC	CAISPPREAGNELFF
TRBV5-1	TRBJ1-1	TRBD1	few	TGCGCCAGCAACCGACAGGGGGGCGACACTGAAGCTTTCTTT	CASNRQGGDTEAFF
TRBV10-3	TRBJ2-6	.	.	TGTGCCATCAGTGGGCAGCTCTCTGGGGCCAACGTCCTGACTTTC	CAISGQLSGANVLTF
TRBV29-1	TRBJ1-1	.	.	TGCAGCGTTGAAGGTACTCGCAGAGGAGGAGCTTTCTTT	CSVEGTRRGGAFF
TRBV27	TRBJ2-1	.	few	TGTGCCAGCAGTTCCATACGCGAAAATGAGCAGTTCTTC	CASSSIRENEQFF
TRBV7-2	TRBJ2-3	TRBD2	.	TGTGCCAGCAGCTTAAATGCGGTGGCCGGGGGGACGCAGTATTTT	CASSLNAVAGGTQYF